This T cell receptor (beta chain) was obtained from a study of neurological immune-mediated disorders. V lost 1 base, J lost 6 bases, and 13 bases lay in between. There are 14 residues in the CDR3. In germline, CDR1 is SGHTA, CDR2 FQGNSA. As for time point: technical triplicate 2. A 10-nucleotide random UMI tagged transcripts in template-switch 5'RACE cDNA synthesis. TCRdb redid the calling of the 5' RACE reads with MiXCR, one entry per CDR3 protein. The sample holds more than 30,000 distinct CDR3 sequences; approximately 12% are singletons and the top ten take more than 5%. This clonotype appeared many times.

The chain combines TRBV7-2 with TRBJ2-7, with a possible D match to TRBD2 (6 bases). This receptor was taken from a female donor with HTLV-1-associated myelopathy (HAM/TSP). The sequenced sample was CD4+ T cells from blood. The CDR3 nucleotides are TGTGCCAGCAGCTTAGGTTTTGTGCGGGGCGAGCAGTACTTC. Amino acid sequence: CASSLGFVRGEQYF.